This T cell receptor (beta chain) came from a study of human T cells and chemical hapten exposure. J lost 6 bases, V lost 6 bases, and 12 bases had no gene match. Germline-derived CDR1 and CDR2 are ENHRY and SYGVKD. This CDR3 has 16 residues. With regard to this clonotype: Its antigen is undetermined.

From whole blood left unfractionated, total RNA was extracted. Broader study findings: With regard to DPC sensitization, TCRs above 1 in 1000 frequency did not change.

TCRdb used MiXCR to reprocess the 5' RACE reads, holding one entry per CDR3 protein. The sample records 100,000 to 120,000 distinct CDR3 sequences, approximately 20% being singletons. The genes are TRBV10-3 and TRBJ2-1; 9 bases are shared with TRBD1. The TCR comes from a human donor in good health. The CDR3 region is CAISPTVDRGGNEQFF. DNA for the CDR3: TGTGCCATCAGCCCGACGGTGGACAGGGGCGGCAATGAGCAGTTCTTC.